This T cell receptor beta chain was identified in a study of cytomegalovirus exposure and HLA in healthy donors. Study background: Unique TCRs from HLA-typed donors, roughly 89 million of them, were held in an early data release. General study results and limits: A reported reduction in N-insertions relative to the roughly 670-donor mean was seen in an Asian-associated ancestry cluster in a later analysis. The dataset shows that most TCR sequences were rare, while some public TCRs occurred in many donors.

The CDR3 has 15 residues. V shed 6 bases and J 7 bases; nucleotides not matched to a gene: 15. Germline lookup yields CDR1 MDHEN and CDR2 SYDVKM. This clone has only a few counts. Its antigen remains unknown. Primers: 60 Vbeta forward and 13 Jbeta reverse. Using immunoSEQ multiplex PCR, the repertoire was profiled, and TCRdb retains in-frame clones only, with some absent. The table has around 200,000 clones, around 80% seen once. The chain couples TRBV28 to TRBJ2-7; the match to TRBD1 covers 7 bases. Sequencing was carried out using PBMCs. The TCR comes from a man aged 35 to 55 in good health and CMV-seropositive. CDR3 amino acids: CASRRQGVSSQEQYF. CDR3 nucleotides: TGTGCCAGCAGAAGACAGGGTGTGTCCTCGCAAGAGCAGTACTTC. Full variable domain (remainder filled in from reference TRBV28 and TRBJ2-7): DVKVTQSSRYLVKRTGEKVFLECVQDMDHENMFWYRQDPGLGLRLIYFSYDVKMKEKGDIPEGYSVSREKKERFSLILESASTNQTSMYLCASRRQGVSSQEQYFGPGTRLTVT.